One and the same sample provided the 17 T cell receptor beta chains below, sequenced in a study of human T cells and chemical hapten exposure. The time point was: pre-sensitization, week 0. Noted treatment: therapeutic diphenylcyclopropenone sensitization with weekly scalp DPC. Each CDR3 protein is one row after TCRdb ran MiXCR on the RACE reads. The sample carries 300,000 to 450,000 distinct CDR3 sequences, around 5.5% recorded once. This specimen consisted of whole blood, obtained in connection with sensitization to the hapten diphenylcyclopropenone (DPC). These receptors originate from a woman younger than 35 with alopecia areata. Some clones in this sample may be carry-over from other donors' samples.

The V and J genes are TRBV20-1 and TRBJ2-3, with D perhaps assigned TRBD1 or TRBD2 (6 bases each). CDR3 size: 14 residues. The germline V gene encodes CDR1 DFQATT and CDR2 SNEGSKA (reference sequence). V lost 5 bases and J 3 bases, leaving 15 bases between the germline ends. The CDR3 nucleotides read TGCAGTGCTGAACAGGGAGGTAATACAGATACGCAGTATTTT. Translation gives CSAEQGGNTDTQYF.

This clonotype was observed at least ten times. This chain connects TRBV7-8 to TRBJ1-5; 8 bases are a match to TRBD1. The CDR3 is 14 residues long. The germline V gene has CDR1 SGHVS and CDR2 FQNEAQ. Unmatched junction bases numbered 9, after V lost 6 bases and J lost 8 bases. The CDR3 here is CASRDRVGLEPQHF. The CDR3 DNA reads TGTGCCAGCAGGGACAGGGTGGGGTTGGAGCCCCAGCATTTT.

The chain carries TRBV11-2 and TRBJ1-6; D call uncertain. CDR3 length equals 12 residues. V was shortened by 2 bases and J by 8 bases, with 4 bases between the two germline ends. Germline V gene sequence: CDR1 SGHAT, CDR2 FQNNGV. CDR3 bases: TGTGCCAGCAGCTTATTCGATTCACCCCTCCACTTT. Its protein product is CASSLFDSPLHF.

This clonotype showed up just a few times. The rearrangement uses TRBV6-5 and TRBJ1-1, with D hard to call. CDR3 length: 18 amino acids. V lost 0 bases and J lost 0, with 17 bases in between. Looked up from germline, CDR1 is MNHEY and CDR2 is SVGAGI. The CDR3 sequence: CASSYSRVFAGLNTEAFF. In DNA form, the CDR3 reads TGTGCCAGCAGTTACTCGAGGGTATTCGCAGGCCTGAACACTGAAGCTTTCTTT.

V usage is TRBV4-1 and J usage is TRBJ2-1; 12 bases agree with TRBD2. Germline assignment: CDR1 MGHRA and CDR2 YSYEKL. V shed 0 bases and J 8 bases; nucleotides not matched to a gene: 11. The CDR3 has 18 amino acids. CDR3 protein: CASSQESLAGGPWDEQFF. CDR3 in DNA: TGCGCCAGCAGCCAAGAATCCCTAGCGGGGGGGCCTTGGGATGAGCAGTTCTTC.

This clonotype has ten or more counts. The chain employs TRBV12-3 or TRBV12-4 and TRBJ2-7; weak D call: TRBD2 (5 bases). Trimming shortened V by 5 bases and J by 3 bases, and 17 bases separated the two germline ends. The CDR3 extends over 15 amino acids. The CDR3 bases are TGTGCCAGCAGTCCCGGGATAGCAGAGGACTACGAGCAGTACTTC. This codes for CASSPGIAEDYEQYF.

The V and J genes are TRBV9 and TRBJ2-7; D gene ambiguous. Deletions cut 0 bases from V and 2 bases from J, with 12 bases between. The CDR3 has 15 amino acids. CDR1 and CDR2 from the germline V gene are SGDLS and YYNGEE. The CDR3 sequence is CASSVAYGPAYEQYF. CDR3 DNA: TGTGCCAGCAGCGTAGCTTATGGACCAGCCTACGAGCAGTACTTC.

This clonotype was found many times. The chain employs TRBV6-6 and TRBJ1-5; D ambiguous. V dropped 2 bases and J dropped 3 bases, with 8 bases sitting between them. CDR3 length: 14 residues. CDR1 MNHNY and CDR2 SVGAGI come from the germline V gene (reference sequence). CDR3 sequence (DNA): TGTGCCAGCAGTTACGATTGGGTCAATCAGCCCCAGCATTTT. Translated, it gives CASSYDWVNQPQHF.

The genes are TRBV6-6 and TRBJ1-2, with a weak D call TRBD1 (5 bases). CDR3 size: 15 residues. V lost 2 bases to trimming and J lost 4 bases, with 14 bases between them. Germline V lookup: CDR1 MNHNY, CDR2 SVGAGI (reference sequence). CDR3 region: CASSYVPGQGYGYTF. Written as DNA, the CDR3 is TGTGCCAGCAGTTACGTACCGGGGCAGGGCTATGGCTACACCTTC.

This clonotype was observed a handful of times. This sequence joins TRBV6-5 and TRBJ2-7; 9 bases match TRBD1. V was pared by 5 bases and J by 5 bases, with 13 bases of the junction left unmatched. Germline CDR1 and CDR2: MNHEY and SVGAGI. CDR3 length: 16 residues. The CDR3: CASSPNKPGQGNEQYF. The CDR3 DNA is TGTGCCAGCAGTCCCAACAAGCCGGGACAGGGTAACGAGCAGTACTTC.

V is TRBV2 and J is TRBJ2-5; D unresolved. The germline V gene has CDR1 SNHLY and CDR2 FYNNEI. CDR3 size: 12 residues. V was trimmed by 2 bases and J by 4 bases, leaving 5 bases between them. CDR3 residues: CASSERLETQYF. The CDR3 DNA follows: TGTGCCAGCAGTGAACGACTAGAGACCCAGTACTTC.

This clonotype was seen ten or more times. The chain recombines TRBV20-1 with TRBJ2-3; weak D call: TRBD2 (6 bases). V lost 5 bases to trimming and J lost 4 bases, with 10 bases between them. Germline V gene lookup returns CDR1 DFQATT and CDR2 SNEGSKA (reference sequence). CDR3 length: 12 amino acids. The DNA for the CDR3 is TGCAGTGCTCCCGGGGAGGCAGATACGCAGTATTTT. It encodes CSAPGEADTQYF.

This clonotype has at least ten counts. The chain carries TRBV6-4 and TRBJ2-3; the match to TRBD2 covers 8 bases. This CDR3 has 14 amino acids. J was trimmed by 4 bases and V by 4 bases; bases with no gene match: 4. The germline gives CDR1 MRHNA, CDR2 SNTAGT. The CDR3 sequence is CASSVSGESDTQYF. CDR3 DNA sequence: TGTGCCAGCAGTGTTAGCGGGGAGTCAGATACGCAGTATTTT.

This chain uses TRBV2 with TRBJ2-3; D uncertain. V lost 1 base and J lost 4, with 15 bases in between. This CDR3 has 16 amino acids. CDR1 SNHLY and CDR2 FYNNEI come from the germline V gene. CDR3 nucleotides: TGTGCCAGCAGTGAAGTTGGGTCTCATTTGTCAGATACGCAGTATTTT. It codes for CASSEVGSHLSDTQYF.

The chain links TRBV14 to TRBJ2-1; weak D call: TRBD2 (6 bases). The CDR3 totals 13 residues. Between the trimmed V and J ends, which lost 1 base and 8 bases, there was a span of 9 bases. CDR1 and CDR2 from the germline V gene are SGHDN and FVKESK. The CDR3 here is CASSQVGGYEQFF. In DNA, the CDR3 is TGTGCCAGCAGCCAAGTGGGAGGATATGAGCAGTTCTTC.

This clonotype has more than one count but fewer than ten. This sequence joins TRBV7-8 and TRBJ1-5; D gene uncertain. V was shortened by 2 bases and J by 0 bases, with 8 bases between the two germline ends. Germline V lookup: CDR1 SGHVS, CDR2 FQNEAQ. The CDR3 is 15 residues long. CDR3 coding DNA: TGTGCCAGCAGCTTATCGGGAACTAGCAATCAGCCCCAGCATTTT. Residues: CASSLSGTSNQPQHF.

The rearrangement joins TRBV5-1 to TRBJ2-2, with D perhaps TRBD1 (5 bases). Trimming stripped 9 bases from V and 1 base from J, with 10 bases between. Per germline, CDR1 SGHRS and CDR2 YFSETQ. The CDR3 is 13 amino acids. CDR3 nucleotide sequence: TGCGCCACCGAAACAGGGAACACCGGGGAGCTGTTTTTT. Translating gives CATETGNTGELFF.